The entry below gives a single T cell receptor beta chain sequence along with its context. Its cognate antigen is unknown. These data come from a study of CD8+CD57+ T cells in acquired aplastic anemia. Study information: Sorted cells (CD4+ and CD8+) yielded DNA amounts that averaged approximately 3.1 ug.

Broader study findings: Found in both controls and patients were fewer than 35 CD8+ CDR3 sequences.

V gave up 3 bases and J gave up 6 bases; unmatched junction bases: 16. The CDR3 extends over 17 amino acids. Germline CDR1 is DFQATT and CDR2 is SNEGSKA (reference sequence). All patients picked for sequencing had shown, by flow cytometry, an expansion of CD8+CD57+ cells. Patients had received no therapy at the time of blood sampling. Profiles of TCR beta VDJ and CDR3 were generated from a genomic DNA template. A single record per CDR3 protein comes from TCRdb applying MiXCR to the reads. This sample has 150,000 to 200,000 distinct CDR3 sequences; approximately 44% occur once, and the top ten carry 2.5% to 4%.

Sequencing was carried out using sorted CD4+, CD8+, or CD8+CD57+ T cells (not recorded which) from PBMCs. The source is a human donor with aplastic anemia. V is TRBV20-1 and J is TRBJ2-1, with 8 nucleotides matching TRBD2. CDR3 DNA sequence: TGCAGTGCTAGTGGGCCTAACACCGGGAGGGCCGTCAATGAGCAGTTCTTC. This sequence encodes CSASGPNTGRAVNEQFF.